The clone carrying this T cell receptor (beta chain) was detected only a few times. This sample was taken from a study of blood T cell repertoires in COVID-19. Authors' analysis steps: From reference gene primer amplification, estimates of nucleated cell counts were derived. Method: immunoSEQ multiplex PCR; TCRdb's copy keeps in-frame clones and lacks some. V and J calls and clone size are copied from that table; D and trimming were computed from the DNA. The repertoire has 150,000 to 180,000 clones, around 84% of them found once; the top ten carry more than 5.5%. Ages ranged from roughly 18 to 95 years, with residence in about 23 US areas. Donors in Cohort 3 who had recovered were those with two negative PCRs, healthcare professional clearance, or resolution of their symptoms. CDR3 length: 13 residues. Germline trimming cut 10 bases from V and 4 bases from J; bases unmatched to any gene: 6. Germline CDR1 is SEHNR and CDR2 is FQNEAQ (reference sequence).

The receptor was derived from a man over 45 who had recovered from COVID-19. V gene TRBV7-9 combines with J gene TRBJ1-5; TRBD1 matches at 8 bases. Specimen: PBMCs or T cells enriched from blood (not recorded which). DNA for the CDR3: TGTGCCATCCAGGGGGCTAGAAATCAGCCCCAGCATTTT. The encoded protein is CAIQGARNQPQHF. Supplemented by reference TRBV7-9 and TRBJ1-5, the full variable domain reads DTGVSQNPRHKITKRGQNVTFRCDPISEHNRLYWYRQTLGQGPEFLTYFQNEAQLEKSRLLSDRFSAERPKGSFSTLEIQRTEQGDSAMYLCAIQGARNQPQHFGDGTRLSIL.